These 9 T cell receptor beta chains were sequenced from one sample in a study of shared clonotypes between healthy human individuals. The method was immunoSEQ multiplex PCR; TCRdb's version includes in-frame clones alone and lacks a portion of them. The sample comprises roughly 100,000 clones, roughly 70% of which are singletons, and approximately 23% rests with the top ten. Sequencing input: memory CD8+ T cells sorted from blood. The sample's subset: CD45RO+ cells pooled with CCR7-negative TemRA cells. Receptors were obtained from a woman in her twenties or thirties in good health.

J is TRBJ1-1 and V is TRBV4-1; 7 bases match TRBD1. The V gene end was trimmed by 6 bases and the J gene end by 4 bases; junction bases not matched to a gene: 5. The germline CDR1 and CDR2 sequences are MGHRA and YSYEKL. The length of the CDR3 is 13 residues. DNA for the CDR3: TGCGCCAGCAGTTTGGGACAGACCACTGAAGCTTTCTTT. Protein: CASSLGQTTEAFF.

The chain recombines TRBV20-1 with TRBJ1-2; no definite D call. CDR3 length equals 9 residues. V gave up 6 bases and J gave up 8 bases, with 7 bases separating them. Germline V gene lookup returns CDR1 DFQATT and CDR2 SNEGSKA (reference sequence). The CDR3 coding sequence is TGCAGTGCCCCTGACGGCTACACCTTC. Translating gives CSAPDGYTF.

The gene calls are TRBV5-5 and TRBJ2-2; no clear D. The length of the CDR3 is 14 residues. Trimming left V 2 bases short and J 4 bases short, with 9 bases between. Germline CDR1 is SGHKS and CDR2 is YYEKEE (reference sequence). CDR3 protein: CASSFVIRTGELFF. In DNA form, the CDR3 reads TGTGCCAGCAGCTTTGTAATCCGCACCGGGGAGCTGTTTTTT.

With regard to this clone: This sample includes further DNA sequences coding for the same CDR3. The chain is built from TRBV5-6 and TRBJ2-5; D remains ambiguous. Germline CDR1 is SGHDT and CDR2 is YYEEEE. V dropped 0 bases and J dropped 2 bases, with 5 bases sitting between them. This CDR3 is built from 13 residues. CDR3 protein: CASSLVGQETQYF. The CDR3 DNA is TGTGCCAGCAGCTTGGTGGGACAAGAGACCCAGTACTTC.

This chain joins TRBV27 and TRBJ2-3; TRBD2 might be the D (5 bases). Trimming pared 10 bases from V and 2 bases from J, leaving 13 bases between. This CDR3 contains 13 residues. Germline V gene lookup returns CDR1 MNHEY and CDR2 SMNVEV (reference sequence). The CDR3: CATTRSATDTQYF. CDR3 bases: TGTGCCACAACTAGGAGTGCCACAGATACGCAGTATTTT.

This clone was detected once. V is TRBV9 and J is TRBJ2-1, with 7 bases that match TRBD2. The CDR3 has 13 amino acids. Germline CDR1 reads SGDLS; CDR2 reads YYNGEE. V was pared by 3 bases and J by 5 bases, with 2 bases of the junction left unmatched. CDR3 region: CASSALAHNEQFF. DNA of the CDR3: TGTGCCAGCAGCGCACTAGCGCACAATGAGCAGTTCTTC.

The V and J genes are TRBV9 and TRBJ2-7; unclear D gene. CDR1 is SGDLS, CDR2 YYNGEE, per germline. V dropped 0 bases and J dropped 6 bases, with 10 bases sitting between them. The length of the CDR3 is 13 residues. The CDR3 sequence is CASSVGVGFEQYF. The CDR3 region has the DNA TGTGCCAGCAGCGTAGGTGTGGGTTTCGAGCAGTACTTC.

V is TRBV5-1 and J is TRBJ2-7; D not certain. V was cut by 1 base and J by 2 bases, with 7 bases left in between. The CDR3 has 13 residues. CDR1 is SGHRS, CDR2 YFSETQ, per germline. The CDR3 coding sequence is TGCGCCAGCAGCTTGTGGTCTCCCTACGAGCAGTACTTC. Protein product: CASSLWSPYEQYF.

V is TRBV21-1 and J is TRBJ1-4; TRBD1 is the table's D call, not checked against the DNA. TRBV21-1 is described as a pseudogene. This CDR3 is built from 13 residues. The CDR3 DNA sequence: TGTGCCAGCAGCCCTCGGACAGATGAAAAACTGTTTTTT. Its translation is CASSPRTDEKLFF.